The clone carrying this T cell receptor beta chain was recorded a few times. Antigen specificity is unknown. One entry per CDR3 protein, called by TCRdb with MiXCR from the 5' RACE reads. Counted here are hundreds of thousands of distinct CDR3 sequences, around 5.7% occurring once; the ten biggest clones make up 1.5% to 2%. The CDR3 loop spans 15 amino acids. The V end was cut by 4 bases, the J end by 2 bases, with 12 bases between. The germline V gene encodes CDR1 LNHNV and CDR2 YYDKDF (reference sequence). This entry is derived from a study of identical twins. Findings and limits, study-wide: Analyses of zero insertions could be partly confounded by invariant MAIT and iNKT cells.

Sequencing input: naive T cells sorted from blood. This chain links TRBV15 with TRBJ2-1; no clear D. The sequence derives from a man younger than 30 in good health. The CDR3 bases are TGTGCCACCAGCACGGTGGGCCAGCCCTACAATGAGCAGTTCTTC. This sequence encodes CATSTVGQPYNEQFF.